The rows below give T cell receptor beta chains drawn from one sample of a study of shared clonotypes between healthy human individuals. Repertoires were generated with immunoSEQ multiplex PCR, while TCRdb's copy carries only in-frame clones and drops some. The sample shows around 330,000 clones, over 65% of them seen only once. The sequencing input was memory CD4+ T cells sorted from blood. Every receptor here comes from a man aged 25 to 40 in good health. The CDR3 runs from the conserved cysteine through the conserved F or W. D genes are given only for firm matches. Part of the rows lack a size; the others show once, few, many or a class for expanded clones.

j_gene: TRBJ1-3; d_gene: NA; v_gene: TRBV25-1; len: 13; abundance: NA; CDR3nt: TGTGCCAGCACGGGCGTCTCTGGAAACACCATATATTTT; CDR3aa: CASTGVSGNTIYF
j_gene: TRBJ1-2; d_gene: NA; v_gene: TRBV14; len: 13; abundance: NA; CDR3nt: TGTGCCAGCAGCCCTAGGCTGGGAACCGGCTACACCTTC; CDR3aa: CASSPRLGTGYTF
j_gene: TRBJ1-2; d_gene: NA; v_gene: TRBV7-2; len: 13; abundance: NA; CDR3nt: TGTGCCAGCAGCCCCGGGACCTCCTATGGCTACACCTTC; CDR3aa: CASSPGTSYGYTF
j_gene: TRBJ1-2; d_gene: NA; v_gene: TRBV18; len: 13; abundance: NA; CDR3nt: TGTGCCAGCTCCGAGGGGCAGGACTATGGCTACACCTTC; CDR3aa: CASSEGQDYGYTF
j_gene: TRBJ2-5; d_gene: NA; v_gene: TRBV5-4; len: 13; abundance: NA; CDR3nt: TGTGCCAGCAGCTGGGGTCCTCAAGAGACCCAGTACTTC; CDR3aa: CASSWGPQETQYF
j_gene: TRBJ2-3; d_gene: TRBD1; v_gene: TRBV6-1; len: 14; abundance: NA; CDR3nt: TGTGCCAGCAGTTTTGGACAGGGTGGAGATACGCAGTATTTT; CDR3aa: CASSFGQGGDTQYF
j_gene: TRBJ2-3; d_gene: NA; v_gene: TRBV23-1; len: 16; abundance: once; CDR3nt: TGCGCCAGCAGTCATGACTCCTTACCTTACACAGATACGCAGTATTTT; CDR3aa: CASSHDSLPYTDTQYF
j_gene: TRBJ1-1; d_gene: TRBD1; v_gene: TRBV28; len: 14; abundance: NA; CDR3nt: TGTGCCAGCAGCCCCCCCAACAGGGGAACTGAAGCTTTCTTT; CDR3aa: CASSPPNRGTEAFF
j_gene: TRBJ2-3; d_gene: TRBD2; v_gene: TRBV6-5; len: 13; abundance: NA; CDR3nt: TGTGCCAGTGGTTGGGAGGGTGCCTATACGCAGTATTTT; CDR3aa: CASGWEGAYTQYF
j_gene: TRBJ2-3; d_gene: TRBD1; v_gene: TRBV11-1; len: 15; abundance: NA; CDR3nt: TGTGCCAGCAGCCCAAGGGACAGGGGCCGGTATACGCAGTATTTT; CDR3aa: CASSPRDRGRYTQYF
j_gene: TRBJ2-7; d_gene: NA; v_gene: TRBV5-1; len: 15; abundance: NA; CDR3nt: TGCGCCAGCAGCTTTTCAATCCAGAGCTCCTACGAGCAGTACTTC; CDR3aa: CASSFSIQSSYEQYF
j_gene: TRBJ2-2; d_gene: TRBD2; v_gene: TRBV18; len: 17; abundance: NA; CDR3nt: TGTGCCAGCTCACCACCGCGGGGGCTAGCGGGTACCGGGGAGCTGTTTTTT; CDR3aa: CASSPPRGLAGTGELFF
j_gene: TRBJ2-2; d_gene: NA; v_gene: TRBV9; len: 16; abundance: NA; CDR3nt: TGTGCCAGCAGCGTAGCCAGCTATCGGAACACCGGGGAGCTGTTTTTT; CDR3aa: CASSVASYRNTGELFF
j_gene: TRBJ2-3; d_gene: NA; v_gene: TRBV6-1; len: 17; abundance: few; CDR3nt: TGTGCCAGCAGTGAAATCGGATACAACAGTAACACAGATACGCAGTATTTT; CDR3aa: CASSEIGYNSNTDTQYF
j_gene: TRBJ2-1; d_gene: NA; v_gene: TRBV28; len: 16; abundance: NA; CDR3nt: TGTGCCAGCAGTTTAGTTCGCGGAAGGGGGAGTAATGAGCAGTTCTTC; CDR3aa: CASSLVRGRGSNEQFF
j_gene: TRBJ2-3; d_gene: NA; v_gene: TRBV5-6; len: 19; abundance: few; CDR3nt: TGTGCCAGCAGCTTGGGGTGGAGAGGTATCTTTACTAGCACAGATACGCAGTATTTT; CDR3aa: CASSLGWRGIFTSTDTQYF
j_gene: TRBJ2-3; d_gene: TRBD2; v_gene: TRBV29-1; len: 17; abundance: NA; CDR3nt: TGCAGCGTTGAACGGACTAGCGGGACCGGACGAACAGATACGCAGTATTTT; CDR3aa: CSVERTSGTGRTDTQYF
j_gene: TRBJ2-7; d_gene: TRBD2; v_gene: TRBV28; len: 14; abundance: once; CDR3nt: TGTGCCAGCAGGACTAGCGGGAGGTCCCACGAGCAGTACTTC; CDR3aa: CASRTSGRSHEQYF
j_gene: TRBJ1-5; d_gene: NA; v_gene: TRBV30; len: 13; abundance: NA; CDR3nt: TGTGCCTGGAGTGCGGGGCAGGCGCAGCCCCAGCATTTT; CDR3aa: CAWSAGQAQPQHF
j_gene: TRBJ2-1; d_gene: NA; v_gene: TRBV6-1; len: 14; abundance: NA; CDR3nt: TGTGCCACCTCAGTGGATCAGGGGAGGAATGAGCAGTTCTTC; CDR3aa: CATSVDQGRNEQFF
j_gene: TRBJ1-5; d_gene: NA; v_gene: TRBV18; len: 15; abundance: NA; CDR3nt: TGTGCCAGCTCCCTAACACAGGATAGCAATCAGCCCCAGCATTTT; CDR3aa: CASSLTQDSNQPQHF
j_gene: TRBJ2-2; d_gene: NA; v_gene: TRBV2; len: 16; abundance: few; CDR3nt: TGTGCCAGCAGTGAAGGTGGGAGGCGGTTCACCGGGGAGCTGTTTTTT; CDR3aa: CASSEGGRRFTGELFF
j_gene: TRBJ2-3; d_gene: NA; v_gene: TRBV6-1; len: 13; abundance: few; CDR3nt: TGTGCCAGCAGTGAGAGCTCCGGCCTTGGGCAGTATTTT; CDR3aa: CASSESSGLGQYF
j_gene: TRBJ2-4; d_gene: NA; v_gene: TRBV5-6; len: 16; abundance: few; CDR3nt: TGTGCCAGCAGCTTGGTCGGACATGAGGACAAAAACATTCAGTACTTC; CDR3aa: CASSLVGHEDKNIQYF
j_gene: TRBJ2-5; d_gene: TRBD2; v_gene: TRBV6-5; len: 15; abundance: NA; CDR3nt: TGTGCCAGCAGTTGGGGACTAGCGGGAGGGTCCACCCAGTACTTC; CDR3aa: CASSWGLAGGSTQYF
j_gene: TRBJ1-2; d_gene: TRBD1; v_gene: TRBV5-1; len: 14; abundance: NA; CDR3nt: TGCGCCAGCGCTCAGGGGGTCCTTGGCTATGGCTACACCTTC; CDR3aa: CASAQGVLGYGYTF
j_gene: TRBJ1-2; d_gene: NA; v_gene: TRBV21-1; len: 16; abundance: NA; CDR3nt: TGTGCCAGCAGCAAAGCGCTAAAGGACAGGGAGGGTGGCTACACCTTC; CDR3aa: CASSKALKDREGGYTF
j_gene: TRBJ2-1; d_gene: NA; v_gene: TRBV7-2; len: 12; abundance: NA; CDR3nt: TGTGCCAGCAGCTTAGTTTGGGTGGGGCAGTTCTTC; CDR3aa: CASSLVWVGQFF
j_gene: TRBJ1-1; d_gene: NA; v_gene: TRBV29-1; len: 11; abundance: NA; CDR3nt: TGCAGCGTCGGACATTCTCTGAAAGCTTTCTTT; CDR3aa: CSVGHSLKAFF
j_gene: TRBJ2-7; d_gene: NA; v_gene: TRBV30; len: 12; abundance: NA; CDR3nt: TGTGCCTGGAGTGTACCGCGCTACGAGCAGTACTTC; CDR3aa: CAWSVPRYEQYF
j_gene: TRBJ2-2; d_gene: NA; v_gene: TRBV5-4; len: 15; abundance: NA; CDR3nt: TGTGCCAGCAGCCGCGCACTTCAGGATCCCGGGGAGCTGTTTTTT; CDR3aa: CASSRALQDPGELFF
j_gene: TRBJ1-2; d_gene: NA; v_gene: TRBV6-1; len: 14; abundance: NA; CDR3nt: TGTGCCAGCAGCCTATTTCAGGGCAACTATGGCTACACCTTC; CDR3aa: CASSLFQGNYGYTF
j_gene: TRBJ2-5; d_gene: NA; v_gene: TRBV7-2; len: 14; abundance: NA; CDR3nt: TGTGCCAGCAGCTTGTCAGCGGCCCAAGAGACCCAGTACTTC; CDR3aa: CASSLSAAQETQYF
j_gene: TRBJ2-3; d_gene: NA; v_gene: TRBV5-1; len: 13; abundance: few; CDR3nt: TGCGCCAGCAGCTTGGAGGTACAAGGCTCGCAGTATTTT; CDR3aa: CASSLEVQGSQYF
j_gene: TRBJ2-1; d_gene: NA; v_gene: TRBV6-5; len: 14; abundance: NA; CDR3nt: TGTGCCAGCAGTTCTGGGGGAGGTGTAAATGAGCAGTTCTTC; CDR3aa: CASSSGGGVNEQFF
j_gene: TRBJ2-1; d_gene: TRBD2; v_gene: TRBV6-6; len: 16; abundance: NA; CDR3nt: TGTGCCAGCAGTTACTCGCGGGGGAGCTCCTACAATGAGCAGTTCTTC; CDR3aa: CASSYSRGSSYNEQFF
j_gene: TRBJ1-1; d_gene: NA; v_gene: TRBV28; len: 15; abundance: NA; CDR3nt: TGTGCCAGCAGTTTATTTGTAACAGGGTTGACTGAAGCTTTCTTT; CDR3aa: CASSLFVTGLTEAFF